The 28 T cell receptor beta chains presented below share a single source sample, sequenced in a study of shared clonotypes between healthy human individuals. Generated by immunoSEQ multiplex PCR, the TCRdb table keeps only in-frame clones and is missing some. The sample lists approximately 530,000 clones, about 96% seen once, with about 0.067% in the top ten. The sample was naive CD4+ T cells sorted from blood. The subset was: CD45RA+ positively selected. Every receptor here comes from a woman aged 25 to 39 in good health.

This rearrangement joins TRBV28 to TRBJ2-7; TRBD1 matches at 8 bases. J lost 4 bases, V lost 2 bases, and 4 bases had no gene match. The CDR3 is 14 amino acids. Looked up from germline, CDR1 is MDHEN and CDR2 is SYDVKM. CDR3 loop: CASSLTDRVYEQYF. Here the CDR3 DNA reads TGTGCCAGCAGTTTAACGGACAGGGTGTACGAGCAGTACTTC.

Concerning this clone: Germline is not matched at one junction end, which may reflect a read error. The CDR3 sequence is CASSSTGLAGFLHF. The CDR3 DNA reads TGTGCCAGCAGTTCAACGGGACTAGCGGGTTTCTTGCACTTC. The V and J genes are TRBV28 and TRBJ2-4; 12 bases are a match to TRBD2. From germline, CDR1 is MDHEN and CDR2 SYDVKM. This CDR3 comprises 14 residues. Using reference TRBV28 and TRBJ2-4 for the parts outside the CDR3, the full variable domain is DVKVTQSSRYLVKRTGEKVFLECVQDMDHENMFWYRQDPGLGLRLIYFSYDVKMKEKGDIPEGYSVSREKKERFSLILESASTNQTSMYLCASSSTGLAGFLHFGAGTRLSVL.

This clone is a singleton in its sample. V is TRBV10-3 and J is TRBJ1-1, with a tentative D call TRBD1 (5 bases). Between the trimmed V and J ends, which lost 4 bases and 0 bases, there was a span of 9 bases. This CDR3 has 14 amino acids. Germline CDR1 and CDR2: ENHRY and SYGVKD. In nucleotides, the CDR3 is TGTGCCATCAGTGGTAGGGGAGTGAACACTGAAGCTTTCTTT. Its translation is CAISGRGVNTEAFF.

The gene calls are TRBV11-2 and TRBJ2-3, with TRBD2 identical over 12 bases. V trimming: 1 base; J trimming: 3 bases; junction bases outside the gene matches: 2. Germline V gene lookup returns CDR1 SGHAT and CDR2 FQNNGV. The CDR3 spans 16 residues. The CDR3 loop reads CASSLATSGRTDTQYF. For the CDR3, the DNA is TGTGCCAGCAGCTTAGCCACTAGCGGGAGGACAGATACGCAGTATTTT.

The rearrangement uses TRBV28 and TRBJ1-2, with 9 bases fitting TRBD1. The CDR3 runs to 14 residues. V lost 5 bases, J lost 4 bases, and 5 bases stayed unmatched. Germline CDR1 MDHEN, CDR2 SYDVKM. The CDR3 DNA reads TGTGCCAGCAGTAAACAGGGGGCTAGCTATGGCTACACCTTC. Translating gives CASSKQGASYGYTF.

V gene TRBV4-2 combines with J gene TRBJ1-5, with D tentatively TRBD1 (5 bases). Germline CDR1 is LGHNA and CDR2 is YNFKEQ. V lost 3 bases and J lost 7, with 13 bases in between. The length of the CDR3 is 14 residues. The CDR3 region is CASSHLGVGQPQHF. For the CDR3, the DNA is TGTGCCAGCAGCCATTTAGGGGTTGGACAGCCCCAGCATTTT.

The chain is built from TRBV28 and TRBJ2-5, with D possibly matching TRBD2 (6 bases). CDR1 is MDHEN and CDR2 is SYDVKM in the germline V gene. V lost 5 bases, J lost 9 bases, and 16 bases lay in between. This CDR3 contains 13 residues. Here the CDR3 DNA reads TGTGCCAGCAGTACCGGGACTCTCCGGTCCCAGTACTTC. This codes for CASSTGTLRSQYF.

This sequence joins TRBV7-8 and TRBJ2-2; D possibly matches TRBD1 or TRBD2 (6 bases each). Germline lookup yields CDR1 SGHVS and CDR2 FQNEAQ. The CDR3 is made up of 17 amino acids. V dropped 2 bases and J dropped 3 bases, with 16 bases sitting between them. Written as DNA, the CDR3 is TGTGCCAGCAGCTTAACCCCCAGGAGGGGGGACACCGGGGAGCTGTTTTTT. Its translation: CASSLTPRRGDTGELFF.

The chain carries TRBV2 and TRBJ2-7; 8 bases match TRBD2. The CDR3 is 15 residues long. V was clipped by 2 bases and J by 2 bases; unmatched bases: 5. Germline V gives CDR1 SNHLY, CDR2 FYNNEI. CDR3 loop: CASSETSGSPYEQYF. Here the CDR3 DNA reads TGTGCCAGCAGTGAAACTAGCGGTTCACCCTACGAGCAGTACTTC. The whole variable domain, remainder taken from reference TRBV2 and TRBJ2-7, is EPEVTQTPSHQVTQMGQEVILRCVPISNHLYFYWYRQILGQKVEFLVSFYNNEISEKSEIFDDQFSVERPDGSNFTLKIRSTKLEDSAMYFCASSETSGSPYEQYFGPGTRLTVT.

This chain uses TRBV11-1 with TRBJ2-7; D ambiguous. CDR1 and CDR2 (germline): SGHAT, FQDESV (reference sequence). V was clipped by 5 bases and J by 1 base, with 6 bases between them. The length of the CDR3 is 12 residues. Written as DNA, the CDR3 is TGTGCCAGCAGCCCCTGGTCCTACGAGCAGTACTTC. This codes for CASSPWSYEQYF.

As to this clone: Other DNA sequences of this sample code for an identical CDR3. This chain connects TRBV2 to TRBJ1-1, with D perhaps matching TRBD1 (5 bases). The CDR3 contains 14 residues. V lost 3 bases to trimming and J lost 0 bases, with 8 bases between them. Germline V gives CDR1 SNHLY, CDR2 FYNNEI. Here the CDR3 DNA reads TGTGCCAGCAGTGACCAGGGAGTGAACACTGAAGCTTTCTTT. Its protein product is CASSDQGVNTEAFF.

The gene calls are TRBV28 and TRBJ1-3; D might be TRBD1 (6 bases). The CDR3 extends over 16 amino acids. The ends were cut back, 4 bases at V and 4 bases at J, with 17 bases in the middle. CDR1 is MDHEN and CDR2 is SYDVKM in the germline V gene. CDR3 sequence reads: CASSSRTGRSGNTIYF. CDR3 bases: TGTGCCAGCAGTTCCCGTACAGGGCGATCAGGAAACACCATATATTTT.

This chain joins TRBV28 and TRBJ2-5; 7 nucleotides line up with TRBD1. CDR3 size: 15 residues. CDR1 and CDR2 from the germline V gene are MDHEN and SYDVKM. V lost 3 bases to trimming and J lost 3 bases; unmatched junction nucleotides: 7. The CDR3 coding sequence is TGTGCCAGCAGTTTCTTGGGGACAGAAAAAGAGACCCAGTACTTC. As protein: CASSFLGTEKETQYF.

On this clone itself: Other DNA sequences in the same sample also yield this CDR3. CDR3 DNA sequence: TGTGCCAGCAGTTCAAGCTACGAGCAGTACTTC. Protein sequence: CASSSSYEQYF. The rearrangement uses TRBV28 and TRBJ2-7; the D is unclear. The CDR3 runs 11 residues. CDR1 and CDR2 (germline): MDHEN, SYDVKM. V shed 4 bases and J shed 3 bases, with 4 bases lying between them.

V and J are TRBV4-2 and TRBJ1-5, with TRBD1 as a possible D gene (5 bases). Per germline, CDR1 LGHNA and CDR2 YNFKEQ. Trimming cost V 0 bases and J 4 bases, with 16 bases left between them. This CDR3 has 17 amino acids. CDR3 DNA sequence: TGTGCCAGCAGCCAAGATTGGCGTCAGGGATATAATCAGCCCCAGCATTTT. It encodes CASSQDWRQGYNQPQHF.

The gene calls are TRBV5-8 and TRBJ2-1; 12 bases agree with TRBD2. Looked up from germline, CDR1 is SGHTS and CDR2 is YDEGEE. J gave up 7 bases and V 3 bases, and 8 bases lay outside the gene matches. This CDR3 comprises 16 residues. The DNA of the CDR3 is TGTGCCAGCAGCTCATTTACTAGCGGGAGGAGGAATGAGCAGTTCTTC. Translated: CASSSFTSGRRNEQFF.

The V and J genes are TRBV7-6 and TRBJ2-3; 7 positions match TRBD2. CDR3 length: 19 residues. V shed 1 base, J shed 3 bases, and the junction held 16 bases outside the gene matches. Germline CDR1 and CDR2: SGHVS and FNYEAQ. The CDR3: CASSLGDGAGAYETDTQYF. The CDR3, as DNA: TGTGCCAGCAGCTTAGGGGATGGGGCGGGAGCCTACGAGACAGATACGCAGTATTTT.

CDR3 protein: CASSSITSGSLDEQFF. CDR3 DNA: TGTGCCAGCAGCAGCATTACTAGCGGGAGTTTGGATGAGCAGTTCTTC. This chain connects TRBV6-4 to TRBJ2-1; the match to TRBD2 covers 11 bases. Looked up from germline, CDR1 is MRHNA and CDR2 is SNTAGT. J lost 8 bases, V lost 6 bases, and 12 bases had no gene match. The length of the CDR3 is 16 residues.

This clone has more than one count but fewer than ten. The chain combines TRBV6-5 with TRBJ1-1, with unresolved D. The CDR3 is 12 residues long. Germline V gene sequence: CDR1 MNHEY, CDR2 SVGAGI. V was cut by 9 bases and J by 1 base, with 9 bases left in between. The CDR3 sequence: CASSSRNTEAFF. The CDR3 nucleotides read TGTGCCAGTTCCTCACGGAACACTGAAGCTTTCTTT.

This clone was found a few times. Within the sample, other DNA sequences also encode this same CDR3. The V call is TRBV7-9, the J call TRBJ2-7; D unclear. The CDR3 is 11 residues long. Germline CDR1 reads SEHNR; CDR2 reads FQNEAQ (reference sequence). Trimming left V 5 bases short and J 1 base short, with 3 bases between. The chain's CDR3 is CASSPSYEQYF. The CDR3, as DNA: TGTGCCAGCAGCCCTTCCTACGAGCAGTACTTC.

V usage is TRBV2 and J usage is TRBJ2-3; unclear D gene. CDR3 length equals 15 residues. The ends were cut back, 2 bases at V and 5 bases at J, with 14 bases in the middle. Germline V gene data show CDR1 as SNHLY and CDR2 as FYNNEI. The CDR3 spells CASSEMMSKGDTQYF. As DNA, the CDR3 is TGTGCCAGCAGTGAAATGATGTCCAAGGGAGATACGCAGTATTTT. Full variable domain (rest looked up from reference TRBV2 and TRBJ2-3): EPEVTQTPSHQVTQMGQEVILRCVPISNHLYFYWYRQILGQKVEFLVSFYNNEISEKSEIFDDQFSVERPDGSNFTLKIRSTKLEDSAMYFCASSEMMSKGDTQYFGPGTRLTVL.

The chain uses TRBV14 and TRBJ2-1; TRBD2 aligns across 9 bases. Germline CDR1 and CDR2: SGHDN and FVKESK. The CDR3 has 17 amino acids. Unmatched junction bases numbered 9, after V lost 1 base and J lost 5 bases. CDR3 in amino acids: CASSQANLAGRHNEQFF. The CDR3 bases are TGTGCCAGCAGCCAAGCAAACCTAGCGGGACGTCACAATGAGCAGTTCTTC.

The chain carries TRBV21-1 and TRBJ1-2. TRBV21-1 constitutes a pseudogene. This CDR3 comprises 15 residues. The CDR3 coding sequence is TGTGCCAGCAGCAAAGGGAGGGGTTCTAACTATGGCTACACCTTC. Translation gives CASSKGRGSNYGYTF.

The CDR3 protein is CASSPGQGYNEQFF. CDR3 nucleotides: TGTGCCAGCAGTCCGGGACAGGGTTACAATGAGCAGTTCTTC. The chain joins TRBV2 to TRBJ2-1, with 9 positions matching TRBD1. Trimming took 5 bases from V and 4 from J; bases not matched to a gene: 3. The CDR3 is 14 amino acids. Germline V gene sequence: CDR1 SNHLY, CDR2 FYNNEI.

The chain uses TRBV6-6 and TRBJ1-3; TRBD1 matches at 8 bases. The germline V gene encodes CDR1 MNHNY and CDR2 SVGAGI (reference sequence). V lost 5 bases to trimming and J lost 6 bases; unmatched junction nucleotides: 6. There are 14 residues in the CDR3. CDR3 DNA: TGTGCCAGCAGTCCCGGACAGGGAATAAACACCATATATTTT. This translates into CASSPGQGINTIYF.

The chain is built from TRBV5-1 and TRBJ2-2; the D call may be TRBD1 or TRBD2 (5 bases each). V lost 5 bases and J 4 bases, leaving 12 bases between the germline ends. Germline V gene data show CDR1 as SGHRS and CDR2 as YFSETQ. This CDR3 spans 14 amino acids. Here the CDR3 reads CASRRDQPTGELFF. CDR3 coding DNA: TGCGCCAGCAGACGGGACCAGCCCACCGGGGAGCTGTTTTTT.

J is TRBJ2-1 and V is TRBV7-2, with D tentatively TRBD1 (7 bases). V was clipped by 2 bases and J by 8 bases, with 19 bases between them. CDR3 length: 16 amino acids. CDR1 and CDR2 (germline): SGHTA, FQGNSA. CDR3 in DNA: TGTGCCAGCAGCTTATCCGCAGGGGGGTCTGACCATGAGCAGTTCTTC. Protein: CASSLSAGGSDHEQFF.

On this clone itself: Other DNA sequences in this sample translate to the same CDR3. V gene TRBV6-5 combines with J gene TRBJ1-1; D is uncertain. The CDR3 contains 15 residues. Germline V lookup: CDR1 MNHEY, CDR2 SVGAGI. V lost 0 bases and J lost 2, with 10 bases in between. The chain's CDR3 is CASSYSPGGNTEAFF. The CDR3 DNA follows: TGTGCCAGCAGTTACTCGCCGGGCGGAAACACTGAAGCTTTCTTT.